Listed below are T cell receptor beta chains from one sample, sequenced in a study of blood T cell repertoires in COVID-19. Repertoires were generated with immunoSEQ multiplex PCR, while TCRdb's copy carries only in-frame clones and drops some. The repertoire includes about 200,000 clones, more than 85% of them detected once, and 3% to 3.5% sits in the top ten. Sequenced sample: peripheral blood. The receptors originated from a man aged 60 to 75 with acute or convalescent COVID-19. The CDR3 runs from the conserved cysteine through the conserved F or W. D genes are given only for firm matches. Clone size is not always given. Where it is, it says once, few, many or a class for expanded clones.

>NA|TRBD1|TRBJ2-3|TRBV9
CASSPQGLDTQYF
TGTGCCAGCAGCCCACAGGGGCTGGATACGCAGTATTTT
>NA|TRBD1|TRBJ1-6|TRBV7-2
CASSQPTGGYSPLHF
TGTGCCAGCAGCCAACCGACAGGGGGGTATTCACCCCTCCACTTT
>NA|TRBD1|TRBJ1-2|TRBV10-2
CASRGQGTASGYTF
TGCGCCAGCAGAGGACAGGGAACGGCGAGCGGCTACACCTTC
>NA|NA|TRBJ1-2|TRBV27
CASSLSRDTRGYTF
TGTGCCAGCAGTTTATCGAGGGACACCCGAGGCTACACCTTC
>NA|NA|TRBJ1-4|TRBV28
CASSLPWTVNEKLFF
TGTGCCAGCAGTTTACCCTGGACAGTTAATGAAAAACTGTTTTTT
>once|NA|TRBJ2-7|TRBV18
CASQGGSYEQYF
TGTGCCAGTCAAGGGGGCTCCTACGAGCAGTACTTC
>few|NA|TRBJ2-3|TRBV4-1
CASSQGLAGTDTQYF
TGCGCCAGCAGCCAAGGTTTAGCGGGCACAGATACGCAGTATTTT
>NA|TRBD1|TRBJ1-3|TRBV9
CASSGTGTGNTIYF
TGTGCCAGCAGCGGGACAGGGACTGGAAACACCATATATTTT
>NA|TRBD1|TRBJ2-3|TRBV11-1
CASSAYRGSMTDTQYF
TGTGCCAGCAGCGCATACAGGGGGTCAATGACAGATACGCAGTATTTT
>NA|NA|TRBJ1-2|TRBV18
CASSPGPGQLYGYTF
TGTGCCAGCTCACCAGGCCCGGGACAACTTTATGGCTACACCTTC
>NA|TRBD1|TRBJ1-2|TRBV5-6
CASNYGTATNYGYTF
TGTGCCAGCAATTACGGGACAGCCACTAACTATGGCTACACCTTC
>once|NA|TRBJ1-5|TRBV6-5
CASRGQNLSNQPQHF
TGTGCCAGCAGAGGACAGAATCTTAGCAATCAGCCCCAGCATTTT
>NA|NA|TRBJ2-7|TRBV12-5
CASGLVRFTGRPSYEQYF
TGTGCTAGTGGTTTGGTACGTTTTACAGGGCGACCCTCCTACGAGCAGTACTTC
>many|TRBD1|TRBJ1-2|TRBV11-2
CASTDNRGRNGYTF
TGTGCCAGCACCGACAACAGGGGGCGGAATGGCTACACCTTC
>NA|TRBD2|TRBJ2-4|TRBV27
CASRTTSGGSLAKNIQYF
TGTGCCAGCAGAACGACTAGCGGGGGGTCTCTAGCCAAAAACATTCAGTACTTC